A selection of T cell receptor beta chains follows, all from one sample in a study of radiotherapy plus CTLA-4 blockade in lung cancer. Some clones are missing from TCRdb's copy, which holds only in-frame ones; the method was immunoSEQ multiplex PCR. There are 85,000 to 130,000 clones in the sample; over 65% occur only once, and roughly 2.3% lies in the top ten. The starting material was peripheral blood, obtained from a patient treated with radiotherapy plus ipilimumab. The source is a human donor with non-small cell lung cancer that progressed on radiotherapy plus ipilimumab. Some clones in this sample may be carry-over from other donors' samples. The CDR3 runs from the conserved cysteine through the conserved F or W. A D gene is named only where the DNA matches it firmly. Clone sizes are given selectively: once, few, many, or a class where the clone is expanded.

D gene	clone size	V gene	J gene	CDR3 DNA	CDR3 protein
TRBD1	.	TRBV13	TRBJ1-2	TGTGCCAGCAGCCATGACAGGGGTAGTGGTGGCTACACCTTC	CASSHDRGSGGYTF
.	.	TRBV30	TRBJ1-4	TGTGCCTGGAGTGATACAGGGTCAACTAATGAAAAACTGTTTTTT	CAWSDTGSTNEKLFF
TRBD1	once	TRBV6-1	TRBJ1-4	TGTGCCAGCAGGTGGACAGGGACTAATGAAAAACTGTTTTTT	CASRWTGTNEKLFF
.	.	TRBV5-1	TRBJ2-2	TGCGCCAGCAGCTTGGTAGGGGGATACACCGGGGAGCTGTTTTTT	CASSLVGGYTGELFF
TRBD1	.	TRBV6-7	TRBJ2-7	TGTGCCAGCAGTTACTCTTTGACAGGGAGCCCTTACGAGCAGTACTTC	CASSYSLTGSPYEQYF
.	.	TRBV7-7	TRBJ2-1	TGTGCTAGCAGCATACTAGACTACAATGAGCAGTTCTTC	CASSILDYNEQFF
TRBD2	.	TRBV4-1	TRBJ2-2	TGCGCCAGCAGCCAAGACGTGGCGGGGGGGCTCACCGGGGAGCTGTTTTTT	CASSQDVAGGLTGELFF
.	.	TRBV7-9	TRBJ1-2	TGTGCCAGCACCATATTGGGGGGTTATAACTATGGCTACACCTTC	CASTILGGYNYGYTF
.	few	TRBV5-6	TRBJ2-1	TGTGCCAGCAGCTCCATCGGACGAAACTACAATGAGCAGTTCTTC	CASSSIGRNYNEQFF
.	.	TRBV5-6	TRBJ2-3	TGTGCCAGCAGCCCGAACGCAGATACGCAGTATTTT	CASSPNADTQYF
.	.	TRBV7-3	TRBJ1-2	TGTGCCAGCAGCCGGGGAGTGGGAGAAGGCTACACCTTC	CASSRGVGEGYTF
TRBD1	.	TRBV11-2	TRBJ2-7	TGTGCCAGCAGCTCGGGGACAGTAGATGACGGCTACGAGCAGTACTTC	CASSSGTVDDGYEQYF
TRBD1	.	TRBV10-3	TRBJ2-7	TGTGCCATCAGTGACCGGGACAGGGGGAACTACGAGCAGTACTTC	CAISDRDRGNYEQYF
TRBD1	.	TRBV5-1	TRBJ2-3	TGCGCCAGCAGTGAGGGGGCGGGCACAGATACGCAGTATTTT	CASSEGAGTDTQYF
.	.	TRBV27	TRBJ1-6	TGTGCCAGCAGTATTCCATGGACAAGTACACCTTCACCCCTCCACTTT	CASSIPWTSTPSPLHF
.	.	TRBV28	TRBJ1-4	TGTGCCAGCAGTTTAGGGGCTTGGACTAATGAAAAACTGTTTTTT	CASSLGAWTNEKLFF
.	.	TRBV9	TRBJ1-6	TGTGCCAGCTCGAAGCAGGGTCATAATTCACCCCTCCACTTT	CASSKQGHNSPLHF
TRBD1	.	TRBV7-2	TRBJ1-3	TGTGCCAGCAGCTCGGGACAGGTTGGAAACACCATATATTTT	CASSSGQVGNTIYF
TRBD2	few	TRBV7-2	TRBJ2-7	TGTGCCAGCAGCTTAAGGCTAGCGGGGGTTCAAACCTACGAGCAGTACTTC	CASSLRLAGVQTYEQYF
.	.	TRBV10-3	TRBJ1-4	TGTGCCATCAGTGAGTCTGGGACACGTGCAACTAATGAAAAACTGTTTTTT	CAISESGTRATNEKLFF
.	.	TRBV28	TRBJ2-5	TGTGCCATCAGGCCGGCTATGGAAGAGACCCAGTACTTC	CAIRPAMEETQYF
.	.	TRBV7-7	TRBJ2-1	TGTGCTAGCAGCCGAGGGGAGTACAATGAGCAGTTCTTC	CASSRGEYNEQFF
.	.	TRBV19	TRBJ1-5	TGTGCCAGTAGTATTAACCAGGGCAGCAATCAGCCCCAGCATTTT	CASSINQGSNQPQHF
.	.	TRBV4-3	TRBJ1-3	TGCGCCAGCAGCCAAACAGGGGGAAACACCATATATTTT	CASSQTGGNTIYF
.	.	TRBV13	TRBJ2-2	TGTGCCAGCAGCTTAACCCGGCGAGGTGGCGGCGGGGAGCTGTTTTTT	CASSLTRRGGGGELFF
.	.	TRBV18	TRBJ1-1	TGTGCCAGCTCACGCCAGAGGGCGAGGAACACTGAAGCTTTCTTT	CASSRQRARNTEAFF
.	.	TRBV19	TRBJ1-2	TGTGCCAGTAGTACCTTCATCGGGGAAGATGGCTACACCTTC	CASSTFIGEDGYTF
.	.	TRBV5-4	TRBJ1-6	TGTGCCAGCAGCCCATATAATTCACCCCTCCACTTT	CASSPYNSPLHF
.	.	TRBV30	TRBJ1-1	TGTGCCTGGAGTGTAAGGGGGGCTGAAGCTTTCTTT	CAWSVRGAEAFF
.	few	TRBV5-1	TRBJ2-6	TGCGCCAGCAGCATTCCGGTTTCTGGGGCCAACGTCCTGACTTTC	CASSIPVSGANVLTF
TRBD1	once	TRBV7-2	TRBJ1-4	TGTGCCAGCAGCCGGACAGGGATTGAAAAACTGTTTTTT	CASSRTGIEKLFF
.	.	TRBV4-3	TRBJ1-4	TGCGCCAGCAGCCAAGATCTAGGAGGCTATGGTGAAAAACTGTTTTTT	CASSQDLGGYGEKLFF
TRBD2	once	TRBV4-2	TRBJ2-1	TGTGCCAGCAGCCAAGATGGAGTAGCGGGCTACAATGAGCAGTTCTTC	CASSQDGVAGYNEQFF
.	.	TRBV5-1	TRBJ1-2	TGCGCCAGCAGCTTGGGACAGCCAAACTCGGGGGGCTACACCTTC	CASSLGQPNSGGYTF
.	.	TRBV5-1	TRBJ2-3	TGCGCCAGCAGCTTGCAGGGGAATTTGGCGGATACGCAGTATTTT	CASSLQGNLADTQYF
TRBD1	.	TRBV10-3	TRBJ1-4	TGTGCCATCAGTGACGACAGGGGGCAGACTAATGAAAAACTGTTTTTT	CAISDDRGQTNEKLFF
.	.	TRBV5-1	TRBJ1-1	TGCGCCAGCAGCTTCTGGGGGGACACTGAAGCTTTCTTT	CASSFWGDTEAFF
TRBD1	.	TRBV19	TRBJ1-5	TGTGCCAGTAGGGGACAGTCCGGTCAGCCCCAGCATTTT	CASRGQSGQPQHF
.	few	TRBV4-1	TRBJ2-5	TGCGCCAGCAGCCAAAGAAGGTTCCAAGAGACCCAGTACTTC	CASSQRRFQETQYF
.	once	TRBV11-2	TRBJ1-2	TGTGCCAGCAGCTCGATTACGGGACTGAGGAACTATGGCTACACCTTC	CASSSITGLRNYGYTF
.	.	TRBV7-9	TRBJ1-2	TGTGCCAGCAGCTTACCAGATTCTAACTATGGCTACACCTTC	CASSLPDSNYGYTF
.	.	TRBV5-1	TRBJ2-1	TGCGCCAGCAGCTTGGACGGGGGTGGATCCTACAATGAGCAGTTCTTC	CASSLDGGGSYNEQFF
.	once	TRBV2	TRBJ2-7	TGTGCCAGCACTCGTTGGGGCGCCAACCTGGAGCAGTACTTC	CASTRWGANLEQYF
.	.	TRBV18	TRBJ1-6	TGTGCCAGCTCACCTTCCTCGGACACTAATTCACCCCTCCACTTT	CASSPSSDTNSPLHF
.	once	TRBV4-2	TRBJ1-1	TGTGCCAGCAGCCATGGGGGGGAGAACACTGAAGCTTTCTTT	CASSHGGENTEAFF
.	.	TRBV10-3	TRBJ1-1	TGTGCCATCAGACCGACTGGGGTTTCGGACCTGAACACTGAAGCTTTCTTT	CAIRPTGVSDLNTEAFF
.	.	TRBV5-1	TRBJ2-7	TGCGCCAGCAGCTTATCCCCAGGGGCCCGTACCTACGAGCAGTACTTC	CASSLSPGARTYEQYF
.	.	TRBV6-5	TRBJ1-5	TGTGCCAGCAGTTACTCAGAACAGCCCCAGCATTTT	CASSYSEQPQHF
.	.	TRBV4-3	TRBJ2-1	TGCGCCAGCAGCCAAGATCAAAGCTCCTACAATGAGCAGTTCTTC	CASSQDQSSYNEQFF
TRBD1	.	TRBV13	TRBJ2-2	TGTGCCAGCAGCTTAGTAGGGGGCAGAACCGGGGAGCTGTTTTTT	CASSLVGGRTGELFF
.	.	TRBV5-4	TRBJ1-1	TGTGCCAGCAGTAGTCAGGGGACGTTCCAGGTTGAAGCTTTCTTT	CASSSQGTFQVEAFF
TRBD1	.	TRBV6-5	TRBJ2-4	TGTGCCAGCAGTTACACTTACAGGGGGGCCATAAACATTCAGTACTTC	CASSYTYRGAINIQYF
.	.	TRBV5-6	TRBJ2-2	TGTGCCAGCAGCTTTTGGACAGCGATAACCGGGGAGCTGTTTTTT	CASSFWTAITGELFF
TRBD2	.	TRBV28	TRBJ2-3	TGTGCCAGCAGTGCCTTTAGCGGGGGGGCCACAGATACGCAGTATTTT	CASSAFSGGATDTQYF
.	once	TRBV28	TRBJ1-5	TGTGCCAGCAGTTTATTCCTTCGATGGCAGGGCGTTGGGAGCAATCAGCCCCAGCATTTT	CASSLFLRWQGVGSNQPQHF
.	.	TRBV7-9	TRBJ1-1	TGTGCCAGCAGCTTCGATCAGAACACTGAAGCTTTCTTT	CASSFDQNTEAFF